This T cell receptor (beta chain) was observed in a study of T cell repertoires in cytomegalovirus infection. As to this clonotype: The antigen is unknown.

Trimming removed 1 base at V and 7 bases at J, with 17 bases between. CDR1 is MNHNS, CDR2 SASEGT, per germline. The CDR3 extends over 16 amino acids. TCRdb reprocessed the reads with MiXCR, giving one entry per CDR3 protein. The table shows about 830,000 distinct CDR3 sequences, with about 33% occurring only once. The source material was cultured CD8+ T cells from PBMCs, sampled from culture after CMV antigen stimulation. The sequence was collected from a human donor in good health (CMV status not recorded). Some clones in this sample may be carry-over from other donors' samples. The genes are TRBV6-1 and TRBJ2-1; D may be TRBD1 or TRBD2 (6 bases each). The CDR3 nucleotides read TGTGCCAGCAGTGAAGAAGTAACTCCGGGGGCAAATGAGCAGTTCTTC. Protein: CASSEEVTPGANEQFF.